In this sample, the clone carrying this T cell receptor beta chain turned up once. A read error may produce the germline difference seen at one junction end. The sample belongs to a study of Ad26.COV2.S vaccination and SARS-CoV-2 variants. Germline CDR1 is MNHEY and CDR2 is SVGAGI. This CDR3 spans 15 amino acids. The method was immunoSEQ multiplex PCR; TCRdb's version includes in-frame clones alone and lacks a portion of them. Found here are approximately 420,000 clones, about 85% of them singletons; the top ten hold under 3.5%. Treatment denoted: 19 received Ad26.COV2.S at low or high dose, single or two shots; about five received placebo; per-sample allocation not given. The study sampled participants on day 63 after the first vaccine or placebo injection. Wuhan-strain SARS-CoV-2 spike was expressed by the Ad26 vector that made up the vaccine.

This receptor was obtained from a person aged 18-60 years who received the Ad26.COV2.S COVID-19 vaccine or a placebo. J is TRBJ2-5 and V is TRBV6-5; D may be TRBD1 or TRBD2 (6 bases each). Here the sequenced sample was peripheral blood, taken in a trial of Ad26.COV2.S vaccine versus placebo. The DNA for the CDR3 is TGTGCCAGCAATTACCCCGGGGGCGAGTTGGAGACCCAGTACTTC. Translated: CASNYPGGELETQYF.